A selection of T cell receptor beta chains follows, all from one sample in a study of blood T cell repertoires in COVID-19. TCRdb's copy holds only in-frame clones and misses some; the assay was immunoSEQ multiplex PCR. Here the sample spans roughly 300,000 clones, about 83% being singletons. The sequenced material came from peripheral blood. The receptors derive from a woman between 45 and 60 years old who had recovered from COVID-19. Both conserved end residues are part of each CDR3. A D gene is named only where the DNA matches it firmly. The size entry is marked missing in some rows and otherwise reads once, few, many or a size class.

J | size | D | V | DNA | CDR3
TRBJ2-2 | . | TRBD2 | TRBV7-9 | TGTGCCAGCAGCCCAGCCAGGACTAGCGGGTCGAACACCGGGGAGCTGTTTTTT | CASSPARTSGSNTGELFF
TRBJ2-3 | few | TRBD2 | TRBV6-2/TRBV6-3 | TGTGCCAGCAGTACTAGCGAACGAGGTCTGGCTGTTTTTGGCACAGATACGCAGTATTTT | CASSTSERGLAVFGTDTQYF
TRBJ1-6 | once | . | TRBV6-5 | TGTGCCAGCAGTTATGGCGGGGGCTCCTATAATTCACCCCTCCACTTT | CASSYGGGSYNSPLHF
TRBJ1-2 | once | . | TRBV21-1 | TGCCCCAGGGGCGAGACGTCCGTCCCTAACTATGGCTACACCTTC | CPRGETSVPNYGYTF
TRBJ2-7 | . | TRBD1 | TRBV19 | TGTGCCAGTAGCAATAGGGGGCACGACGAGCAGTACTTC | CASSNRGHDEQYF
TRBJ2-7 | once | TRBD2 | TRBV27 | TGTGCCAGCAGTTTGGGGACTAGCGGGGGCCTATCCTACGAGCAGTACTTC | CASSLGTSGGLSYEQYF
TRBJ2-3 | . | TRBD2 | TRBV2 | TGTGCCAGCACCGAATTAGCGGGGGACACAGATACGCAGTATTTT | CASTELAGDTDTQYF
TRBJ2-7 | . | TRBD1 | TRBV18 | TGTGCCAGCTCACTAGGGACAGGGGGCTCCTACGAGCAGTACTTC | CASSLGTGGSYEQYF
TRBJ2-7 | . | TRBD1 | TRBV19 | TGTGCCAGACGGACAGGGAGCCTCTACGAGCAGTACTTC | CARRTGSLYEQYF
TRBJ2-2 | . | TRBD2 | TRBV7-8 | TGTGCCAGCAGCTCTCCAGCGGGGGGCCGACCGAACACCGGGGAGCTGTTTTTT | CASSSPAGGRPNTGELFF
TRBJ2-7 | . | TRBD2 | TRBV6-2/TRBV6-3 | TGTGCCAGCAGTCTAGCGGGGGTCTCCTACGAGCAGTACTTC | CASSLAGVSYEQYF
TRBJ1-2 | . | . | TRBV6-5 | TGTGCCAGCAGTTACTTGGGGAGGGGGGCTGGCCTTGGCTACACCTTC | CASSYLGRGAGLGYTF
TRBJ2-1 | once | . | TRBV28 | TGTGCCAGCAGTTTCCCTTTACAGGGCCCGAGCTCCTACAATGAGCAGTTCTTC | CASSFPLQGPSSYNEQFF
TRBJ1-2 | . | . | TRBV14 | TGTGCCAGCAGCCAGGGACAAAACTATGGCTACACCTTC | CASSQGQNYGYTF
TRBJ1-1 | . | . | TRBV7-3 | TGTGCCAGCAGCCGAGCTTTGAACACTGAAGCTTTCTTT | CASSRALNTEAFF
TRBJ2-2 | . | . | TRBV4-2 | TGTGCCAGCAGCACAGGGAGCACCGGGGAGCTGTTTTTT | CASSTGSTGELFF
TRBJ2-7 | few | . | TRBV9 | TGTGCCAGCAGCCGAAGGGGGGGTCTCCACGAGCAGTACTTC | CASSRRGGLHEQYF
TRBJ2-5 | . | . | TRBV5-1 | TGCGCCAGCAGCGTGGGAATCGGGCGGGTTATTGGAGGGGAGACCCAGTACTTC | CASSVGIGRVIGGETQYF
TRBJ1-2 | once | TRBD1 | TRBV19 | TGTGCCATTTGGACAGGACTTAACTATGGCTACACCTTC | CAIWTGLNYGYTF
TRBJ2-3 | . | . | TRBV5-1 | TGCGCCAGCAGCCTGGAGGGGGTAACCGTCACAGATACGCAGTATTTT | CASSLEGVTVTDTQYF
TRBJ1-1 | few | . | TRBV7-2 | TGTGCCAGCAGCTTAGGGACAGTGAACACTGAAGCTTTCTTT | CASSLGTVNTEAFF
TRBJ1-2 | . | . | TRBV28 | TGTGCCAGCAGTTTCGGAGGCAGCTATGGCTACACCTTC | CASSFGGSYGYTF
TRBJ2-1 | . | TRBD1 | TRBV6-5 | TGTGCCAGCAGTTACTCGTGGCAGGGGGCCGGGAATGAGCAGTTCTTC | CASSYSWQGAGNEQFF
TRBJ2-5 | . | . | TRBV6-2/TRBV6-3 | TGTGCCAGCAGTCCCCGGGATTCGGAGACCCAGTACTTC | CASSPRDSETQYF
TRBJ2-7 | . | . | TRBV3-1/TRBV3-2 | TGTGCCAGCAGCCCCTGCGGGGATGGGTGCGAGCAGTACTTC | CASSPCGDGCEQYF
TRBJ2-1 | . | . | TRBV7-2 | TGTGCCAGCAGCTTCCGGGACACCTACAATGAGCAGTTCTTC | CASSFRDTYNEQFF
TRBJ1-1 | . | . | TRBV7-2 | TGTGCCAGCAGCCCGGGGGGGGCAGTTACTGAAGCTTTCTTT | CASSPGGAVTEAFF
TRBJ2-1 | . | TRBD2 | TRBV5-1 | TGCGCCAGCGGAGAAACGGGGGGCTCCTACAATGAGCAGTTCTTC | CASGETGGSYNEQFF
TRBJ2-2 | . | . | TRBV6-4 | TGTGCCAGCAGTGGATCGGCGGGCGGGGAGCTGTTTTTT | CASSGSAGGELFF
TRBJ1-5 | . | TRBD1 | TRBV6-5 | TGTGCCAGCAGGACCGACAGGGTCAGCAGTCAGCCCCAGCATTTT | CASRTDRVSSQPQHF
TRBJ2-7 | . | . | TRBV5-4 | TGTGCCAGCAGCTTGGGACAGTCTCCCTACGAGCAGTACTTC | CASSLGQSPYEQYF
TRBJ2-1 | . | TRBD2 | TRBV19 | TGTGCCAGTAACTTTGCGGGGGGAAATGAGCAGTTCTTC | CASNFAGGNEQFF
TRBJ1-2 | once | TRBD1 | TRBV4-3 | TGCGCCAGCAGCCAAGAAAGGAGGCAGGGGGCGCAGGGCTACACCTTC | CASSQERRQGAQGYTF
TRBJ1-1 | . | . | TRBV29-1 | TGCAGCGTTGAGCTGCAGGCGAACACTGAAGCTTTCTTT | CSVELQANTEAFF
TRBJ1-5 | . | TRBD1 | TRBV5-5 | TGTGCCAGCGACGCGACAGGGGATCAGCCCCAGCATTTT | CASDATGDQPQHF
TRBJ2-6 | . | TRBD1 | TRBV7-9 | TGTGCCAGCAGCCCGACAGGGGGCCACTTGACCAACGTCCTGACTTTC | CASSPTGGHLTNVLTF
TRBJ1-2 | . | . | TRBV4-1 | TGCGCCAGCAGCCAAGAGGGACTGGGTTTGGCTAACTATGGCTACACCTTC | CASSQEGLGLANYGYTF
TRBJ2-3 | . | . | TRBV30 | TGTGCCTGGAGTAGCATAAACACAGATACGCAGTATTTT | CAWSSINTDTQYF
TRBJ2-4 | . | . | TRBV4-3 | TGCGCCAGCAGCCAAGGTCGGGGGAGGAACATTCAGTACTTC | CASSQGRGRNIQYF
TRBJ2-7 | few | TRBD1 | TRBV5-1 | TGCGCCAGCAGCTTGTTACAGGGGCGGTTTACCTACGAGCAGTACTTC | CASSLLQGRFTYEQYF
TRBJ1-5 | . | . | TRBV27 | TGTGCCAGTGGGTCGGCAGGGGCGAGGCCCCAGCATTTT | CASGSAGARPQHF
TRBJ2-1 | few | TRBD2 | TRBV4-2 | TGTGCCAGCAGCCCAGGACTAGCGGGGGGCAATGAGCAGTTCTTC | CASSPGLAGGNEQFF
TRBJ2-1 | . | . | TRBV4-3 | TGCGCCAGCAGCCATGCGACATGGACTGCACCCCCCGGTGAGCAGTTCTTC | CASSHATWTAPPGEQFF
TRBJ2-3 | . | TRBD1 | TRBV27 | TGTGCCAGCACGAGGGGGCCTATCACAGATACGCAGTATTTT | CASTRGPITDTQYF
TRBJ2-7 | . | TRBD1 | TRBV2 | TGTGCCAGCAGGTTGGACAGGGGGCGATACTACGAGCAGTACTTC | CASRLDRGRYYEQYF